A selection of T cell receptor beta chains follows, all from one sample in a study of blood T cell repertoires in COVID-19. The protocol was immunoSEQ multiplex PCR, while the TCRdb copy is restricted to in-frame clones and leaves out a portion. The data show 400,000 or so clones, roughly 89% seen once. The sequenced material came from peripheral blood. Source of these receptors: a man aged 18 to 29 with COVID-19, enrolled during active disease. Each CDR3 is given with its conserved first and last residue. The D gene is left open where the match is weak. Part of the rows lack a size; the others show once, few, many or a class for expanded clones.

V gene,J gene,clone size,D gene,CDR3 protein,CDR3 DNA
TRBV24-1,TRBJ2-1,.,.,CATSEGSRLGEQFF,TGTGCCACCAGTGAGGGTAGTAGGCTAGGCGAGCAGTTCTTC
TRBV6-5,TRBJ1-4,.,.,CASSYSYRALNEKLFF,TGTGCCAGCAGTTACTCCTACAGGGCCCTTAATGAAAAACTGTTTTTT
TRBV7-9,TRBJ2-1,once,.,CASSSYDEQFF,TGTGCCAGCAGCTCCTACGATGAGCAGTTCTTC
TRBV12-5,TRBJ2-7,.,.,CASGFGAYEQYF,TGTGCTAGTGGTTTCGGGGCCTACGAGCAGTACTTC
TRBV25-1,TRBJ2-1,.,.,CASINGRHEQFF,TGTGCCAGCATTAACGGGAGACATGAGCAGTTCTTC
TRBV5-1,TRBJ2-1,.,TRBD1,CASSLEGQGNEQFF,TGCGCCAGCAGCTTGGAGGGACAGGGCAATGAGCAGTTCTTC
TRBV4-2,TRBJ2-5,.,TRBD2,CASSQEMERDPPETQYF,TGTGCCAGCAGCCAAGAAATGGAGCGGGACCCCCCGGAGACCCAGTACTTC
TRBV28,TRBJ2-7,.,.,CASSSGYEQYF,TGTGCCAGCAGTTCGGGCTACGAGCAGTACTTC
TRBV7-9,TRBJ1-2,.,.,CASSPDRYDGYTF,TGTGCCAGCAGCCCCGACAGATACGATGGCTACACCTTC
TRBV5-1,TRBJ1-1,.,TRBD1,CASSLQGGNTEAFF,TGCGCCAGCAGCTTACAGGGGGGGAACACTGAAGCTTTCTTT
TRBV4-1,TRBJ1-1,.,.,CASSLVIVGGEAFF,TGCGCCAGCAGCCTTGTCATCGTGGGGGGTGAAGCTTTCTTT
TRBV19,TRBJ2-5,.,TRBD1,CASSLTGGPWIQYF,TGTGCCAGTAGTCTAACAGGGGGCCCATGGATCCAGTACTTC
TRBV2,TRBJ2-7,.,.,CASSEVVAAYEQYF,TGTGCCAGCAGTGAGGTGGTAGCGGCCTACGAGCAGTACTTC
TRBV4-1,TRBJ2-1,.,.,CASSQFWQGEQFF,TGCGCCAGCAGCCAATTCTGGCAGGGTGAGCAGTTCTTC
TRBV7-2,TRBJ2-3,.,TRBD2,CASSQGLASDTQYF,TGTGCCAGCAGCCAGGGACTAGCGTCAGATACGCAGTATTTT
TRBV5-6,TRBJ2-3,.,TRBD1,CASSLYVRRGRPTDTQYF,TGTGCCAGCAGCTTGTACGTGCGCAGGGGGCGCCCCACAGATACGCAGTATTTT
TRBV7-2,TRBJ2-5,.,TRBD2,CASSLGLAGPYQETQYF,TGTGCCAGCAGCTTAGGGCTAGCGGGCCCATACCAAGAGACCCAGTACTTC
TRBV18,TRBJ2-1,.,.,CASSPLWGLKDNEQFF,TGTGCCAGCTCACCTCTATGGGGGCTTAAGGACAATGAGCAGTTCTTC
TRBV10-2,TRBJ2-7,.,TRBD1,CASSEEAGGGYEQYF,TGCGCCAGCAGTGAGGAGGCAGGGGGCGGATACGAGCAGTACTTC
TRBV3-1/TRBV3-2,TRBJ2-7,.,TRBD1,CASSRTPGQGAEQYF,TGTGCCAGCAGCCGAACCCCGGGACAGGGTGCCGAGCAGTACTTC
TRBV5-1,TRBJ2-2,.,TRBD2,CASSRTSGRFYTGELFF,TGCGCCAGCAGCCGTACTAGCGGGAGATTTTACACCGGGGAGCTGTTTTTT
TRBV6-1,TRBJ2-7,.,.,CASSESMGLVYYEQYF,TGTGCCAGCAGTGAATCAATGGGCCTCGTTTACTACGAGCAGTACTTC